A single sample gave rise to the 9 T cell receptor beta chains below, sequenced in a study of beta chain features in type 1 diabetes. Study-wide points: Among all four CD4+ subsets, Type 1 diabetes patients had TCRB CDR3s that were moderately but significantly shorter.

These TCRs are of unknown antigen specificity. Every isolated RNA sample was fully reverse transcribed, so sequencing captured expressed TCRB transcripts. Libraries were prepared by immunoSEQ multiplex PCR; TCRdb keeps only in-frame clonotypes and omits some of them. The sample has 550,000 to 850,000 clones; roughly an eighth are singletons. The sequenced sample was naive CD4+ T cells from blood. All receptors come from a man aged 18 to 30 with type 1 diabetes.

The J gene is TRBJ2-5, the V gene TRBV4-1; D might be TRBD2 (5 bases). CDR1 and CDR2 (germline): MGHRA, YSYEKL. Trimming left V 1 base short and J 5 bases short, with 11 bases between. The CDR3 runs to 14 residues. The CDR3 DNA sequence: TGCGCCAGCAGCCAAGTAGTGAGGGCTGAGACCCAGTACTTC. This encodes CASSQVVRAETQYF.

The table lists this clone with a few counts. V gene TRBV18 combines with J gene TRBJ2-7, with TRBD1 matching 8 bases. CDR3 length: 16 residues. V gave up 4 bases and J gave up 4 bases; unmatched junction bases: 12. Germline V gene sequence: CDR1 KGHSH, CDR2 LQKENI. CDR3 amino acids: CASSLHRDRGLYEQYF. The CDR3 nucleotides read TGTGCCAGCTCACTCCACCGTGACAGGGGTTTATACGAGCAGTACTTC.

This clone appeared a few times. This chain joins TRBV28 and TRBJ2-3; 13 bases are a match to TRBD2. The CDR3 sequence is 16 residues long. Trimming removed 6 bases from V and 14 bases from J; junction bases left unmatched: 17. Germline CDR1 and CDR2: MDHEN and SYDVKM. The CDR3 DNA sequence: TGTGCCAGCAGAGCCCTCGGGACTAGCGGGGCCCTCACGGGGTATTTT. Translated, it gives CASRALGTSGALTGYF.

This chain links TRBV6-5 with TRBJ2-1; possible D gene TRBD2, 6 bases. Deletions cut 0 bases from V and 2 bases from J, with 11 bases between. The CDR3 spans 16 residues. The germline CDR1 and CDR2 sequences are MNHEY and SVGAGI. The CDR3: CASSYSTAGTYNEQFF. The CDR3 DNA follows: TGTGCCAGCAGTTACTCGACGGCGGGGACCTACAATGAGCAGTTCTTC.

The chain links TRBV29-1 to TRBJ1-2; 8 bases fit TRBD1. Germline CDR1 and CDR2: SQVTM and ANQGSEA. The V and J ends lost 7 bases and 4 bases, in that order; junction bases with no gene match: 5. CDR3 length equals 12 residues. The CDR3 loop is CSDGQGGYGYTF. Here the CDR3 DNA reads TGCAGCGACGGACAGGGCGGCTATGGCTACACCTTC.

This clone turned up a few times. This rearrangement joins TRBV5-1 to TRBJ2-7; no definite D call. Looked up from germline, CDR1 is SGHRS and CDR2 is YFSETQ. Trimming took off 4 bases at V and 1 base at J, with 15 bases between the two ends. There are 15 residues in the CDR3. The CDR3 DNA is TGCGCCAGCAGCCTCCAGTGGAGTCGATCCTACGAGCAGTACTTC. It encodes CASSLQWSRSYEQYF.

The sample holds a few counts of this clone. The rearrangement uses TRBV6-5 and TRBJ1-4; 9 bases fit TRBD1. V shed 0 bases, J shed 8 bases, and the junction held 7 bases outside the gene matches. CDR3 length: 16 residues. Germline lookup yields CDR1 MNHEY and CDR2 SVGAGI. The CDR3 nucleotides are TGTGCCAGCAGTTACTCAGACGGGACAGGGTTGGAAAAACTGTTTTTT. It codes for CASSYSDGTGLEKLFF.

This clone appeared a few times. Other DNA variants within this sample encode the same CDR3. The chain recombines TRBV6-5 with TRBJ1-1; 8 bases line up with TRBD1. Germline CDR1 is MNHEY and CDR2 is SVGAGI. CDR3 length: 13 residues. V shed 6 bases and J 4 bases; nucleotides not matched to a gene: 4. For the CDR3, the DNA is TGTGCCAGCAGCCGCACAGGGGGCACTGAAGCTTTCTTT. Translation gives CASSRTGGTEAFF.

This clone has only a few counts. The chain links TRBV5-1 to TRBJ2-4; 7 bases match TRBD1. In germline, CDR1 is SGHRS, CDR2 YFSETQ. CDR3 length: 14 residues. Trimming removed 0 bases from V and 5 bases from J; junction bases left unmatched: 2. This CDR3 reads CASSLDGTENIQYF. The CDR3 nucleotides read TGCGCCAGCAGCTTGGATGGGACAGAAAACATTCAGTACTTC.